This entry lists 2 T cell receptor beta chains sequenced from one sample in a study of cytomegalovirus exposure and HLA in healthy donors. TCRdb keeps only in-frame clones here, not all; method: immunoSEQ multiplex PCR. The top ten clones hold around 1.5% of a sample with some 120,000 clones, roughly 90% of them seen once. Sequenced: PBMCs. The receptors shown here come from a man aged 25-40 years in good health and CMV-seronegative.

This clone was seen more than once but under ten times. The CDR3 region is CASSLAMNSQTGELFF. The DNA of the CDR3 is TGCGCCAGCAGCTTGGCCATGAATTCCCAGACCGGGGAGCTGTTTTTT. This sequence joins TRBV5-1 and TRBJ2-2; no firm D call. V shed 0 bases and J shed 5 bases, with 14 bases lying between them. CDR1 is SGHRS, CDR2 YFSETQ, per germline. The CDR3 covers 16 residues.

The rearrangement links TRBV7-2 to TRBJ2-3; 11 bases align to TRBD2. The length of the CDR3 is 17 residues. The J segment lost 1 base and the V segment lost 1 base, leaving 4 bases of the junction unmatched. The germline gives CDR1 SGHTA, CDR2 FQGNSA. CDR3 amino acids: CASSLGLGLAGTDTQYF. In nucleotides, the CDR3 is TGTGCCAGCAGCTTAGGCCTGGGACTAGCGGGCACAGATACGCAGTATTTT.